Reported below is one TCR beta chain. Some clones are missing from TCRdb's copy, which holds only in-frame ones; the method was immunoSEQ multiplex PCR. Of approximately 470,000 clones listed, about nine tenths are singletons. The data derive from a study of blood T cell repertoires in COVID-19. This TCR was sampled from a woman aged 18-30 years who had recovered from COVID-19. Sequencing was performed on PBMCs or T cells enriched from blood (not recorded which).

CDR3 DNA sequence: TGTGCCAGCAGTTGGGGACAGGGAGAGGATTCCCGAGAAGCTTTCTTT. Translation gives CASSWGQGEDSREAFF. The V and J genes are TRBV6-5 and TRBJ1-1; 9 bases are shared with TRBD1. The CDR3 length is 16 residues. CDR1 is MNHEY and CDR2 is SVGAGI in the germline V gene. V lost 4 bases, J lost 8 bases, and 14 bases stayed unmatched.